Below, 32 T cell receptor beta chains from the same sample are listed, as sequenced in a study of T cells in Graves' hyperthyroidism and ophthalmopathy. Using RNA transcripts as the source, TCR beta CDR3 regions were amplified. Researchers ran a first-round RT-PCR on the TCR CDR3 using the HTBI primer set. TCRdb re-called the multiplex PCR reads through MiXCR, storing one row per CDR3 protein. The table has about 350,000 distinct CDR3 sequences, approximately 15% seen once. The sequencing sample was made of blood. These receptor sequences come from a woman under 40 with Graves' hyperthyroidism.

This clonotype was observed a handful of times. V gene TRBV20-1 combines with J gene TRBJ2-1; TRBD2 matches 8 bases. The CDR3 sequence is 13 residues long. Germline trimming cut 2 bases from V and 8 bases from J; bases unmatched to any gene: 5. The germline CDR1 and CDR2 sequences are DFQATT and SNEGSKA (reference sequence). The CDR3 here is CSARTAGGDEQFF. The CDR3 DNA sequence: TGCAGTGCTAGAACCGCGGGAGGAGATGAGCAGTTCTTC.

This clonotype was picked up a small number of times. The V gene is TRBV2, the J gene TRBJ1-1; TRBD1 matches at 9 bases. The CDR3 loop spans 14 amino acids. The V segment lost 6 bases and the J segment 4 bases; nucleotides outside the gene matches: 6. The germline V gene encodes CDR1 SNHLY and CDR2 FYNNEI. The CDR3 here is CASRKTGGVTEAFF. CDR3 DNA sequence: TGTGCCAGCAGGAAAACAGGGGGCGTCACTGAAGCTTTCTTT.

Concerning this clonotype itself: One end of the junction varies from germline; a read error may be responsible. The CDR3 DNA reads as TGTGCCAACAGCCCCACAGGGGAAGAGCCCCAGCATTTT. This gives the protein CANSPTGEEPQHF. The chain uses TRBV7-9 and TRBJ1-5; 7 bases map to TRBD1. The germline V gene encodes CDR1 SEHNR and CDR2 FQNEAQ (reference sequence). The CDR3 loop spans 13 amino acids.

This clonotype was detected only once. The genes are TRBV5-4 and TRBJ2-7, with 8 bases aligning to TRBD1. The germline V gene encodes CDR1 SGHNT and CDR2 YYREEE (reference sequence). The CDR3 extends over 15 amino acids. The J segment lost 0 bases and the V segment lost 4 bases, leaving 6 bases of the junction unmatched. The CDR3 here is CASSTGTGFSYEQYF. The CDR3, as DNA: TGTGCCAGCAGCACGGGGACAGGCTTCTCCTACGAGCAGTACTTC.

A few counts support this clonotype. The rearrangement joins TRBV19 to TRBJ2-2; the match to TRBD2 covers 13 bases. Unmatched junction bases numbered 8, after V lost 5 bases and J lost 5 bases. Germline lookup yields CDR1 LNHDA and CDR2 SQIVND (reference sequence). This CDR3 region has 17 residues. CDR3 sequence: CASSPRGLAGETGELFF. The CDR3 nucleotides are TGTGCCAGTAGTCCCCGCGGACTAGCGGGAGAAACCGGGGAGCTGTTTTTT. The full variable domain, its missing parts supplied by reference TRBV19 and TRBJ2-2, is DGGITQSPKYLFRKEGQNVTLSCEQNLNHDAMYWYRQDPGQGLRLIYYSQIVNDFQKGDIAEGYSVSREKKESFPLTVTSAQKNPTAFYLCASSPRGLAGETGELFFGEGSRLTVL.

This clonotype was counted a few times. The chain joins TRBV3-1 to TRBJ2-1, with 11 nucleotides matching TRBD2. Germline V gene lookup returns CDR1 LGHDT and CDR2 YNNKEL (reference sequence). CDR3 length equals 13 residues. After removal of 5 bases from V and 10 bases from J, the junction contained 4 bases not matched to a gene. DNA for the CDR3: TGTGCCAGCAGCATAGCGGGAGGGGAAGAGCAGTTCTTC. It yields the protein CASSIAGGEEQFF.

This chain uses TRBV4-1 with TRBJ2-7; 7 bases line up with TRBD2. The length of the CDR3 is 14 residues. Trimming took 6 bases from V and 7 from J; bases not matched to a gene: 12. In germline, CDR1 is MGHRA, CDR2 YSYEKL. CDR3 in DNA: TGCGCCAGCAGTCACGGACTAGGTCTAGGAGAGCAGTACTTC. Its translation: CASSHGLGLGEQYF.

This clonotype was seen at least ten times. The chain joins TRBV28 to TRBJ1-2; a weak D match, TRBD1 (5 bases). V dropped 11 bases and J dropped 4 bases, with 20 bases sitting between them. The CDR3 has 14 residues. The germline V gene encodes CDR1 MDHEN and CDR2 SYDVKM. In nucleotides, the CDR3 is TGTGCCGGTAAAGGCAGGGAAGATCGCTATGGCTACACCTTC. Amino acids: CAGKGREDRYGYTF.

The sample holds many counts of this clonotype. The rearrangement links TRBV10-3 to TRBJ2-2, with TRBD1 identical over 7 bases. Germline trimming cut 7 bases from V and 6 bases from J; bases unmatched to any gene: 5. This CDR3 contains 13 residues. Germline V lookup: CDR1 ENHRY, CDR2 SYGVKD. CDR3 sequence (DNA): TGTGCCATCACGGGACAGCAGGCCGGGGAGCTGTTTTTT. It is translated as CAITGQQAGELFF.

This clonotype was seen repeatedly, ten times or more. CDR3 sequence: CSVEAYSSVDEQFF. The CDR3 DNA is TGCAGCGTTGAAGCTTACAGTTCGGTCGATGAGCAGTTCTTC. The chain recombines TRBV29-1 with TRBJ2-1, with D unresolved. V was pared by 1 base and J by 8 bases, with 15 bases between. This CDR3 has 14 residues. Germline CDR1 reads SQVTM; CDR2 reads ANQGSEA.

There are a few counts of this clonotype. The V gene is TRBV3-1, the J gene TRBJ2-7, with 8 bases aligning to TRBD2. With 4 bases clipped from V and 1 base from J, the junction kept 12 bases outside the gene matches. The CDR3 length is 17 residues. CDR1 LGHDT and CDR2 YNNKEL come from the germline V gene (reference sequence). In DNA, the CDR3 is TGTGCCAGCAGCCCTCAGCGGCCCGGGACTAGATCCTACGAGCAGTACTTC. This gives the protein CASSPQRPGTRSYEQYF.

This chain connects TRBV5-1 to TRBJ2-1, with 12 nucleotides matching TRBD2. Germline trimming cut 3 bases from V and 2 bases from J; bases unmatched to any gene: 12. Germline V gene sequence: CDR1 SGHRS, CDR2 YFSETQ. The length of the CDR3 is 19 residues. The CDR3 coding sequence is TGCGCCAGCAGCTCACTAGCGGGAGGAGTGTTTTCCACCTACAATGAGCAGTTCTTC. Translated, it gives CASSSLAGGVFSTYNEQFF.

This clonotype was found many times. J is TRBJ1-5 and V is TRBV2, with D unclear. Germline CDR1 reads SNHLY; CDR2 reads FYNNEI. This CDR3 is built from 11 residues. Trimming took 3 bases from V and 7 from J, leaving 4 bases between them. CDR3 DNA sequence: TGTGCCAGCAGTGACCAACAGCCCCAGCATTTT. Amino acids: CASSDQQPQHF.

At least ten counts were recorded for this clonotype. This sequence joins TRBV28 and TRBJ2-3; D may match TRBD1 or TRBD2 (5 bases each). The CDR3 is 15 amino acids. Germline CDR1 reads MDHEN; CDR2 reads SYDVKM. With 6 bases removed from V and 0 bases from J, the gap between germline ends came to 13 bases. The CDR3 here is CASSPRDVSTDTQYF. CDR3 sequence (DNA): TGTGCCAGCAGCCCCCGGGACGTAAGCACAGATACGCAGTATTTT.

This clonotype was detected ten times or more. This chain connects TRBV28 to TRBJ2-5, with a possible D match to TRBD1 (5 bases). The V and J ends lost 6 bases and 5 bases respectively, with 25 bases between them. Germline values: CDR1 MDHEN, CDR2 SYDVKM. The CDR3 sequence is 17 residues long. CDR3 residues: CASRHRNLRVPSETQYF. The CDR3, as DNA: TGTGCCAGCAGACACCGCAACCTCAGGGTCCCCTCCGAGACCCAGTACTTC.

This clonotype was observed at least ten times. This rearrangement joins TRBV12-3 or TRBV12-4 to TRBJ1-5; a weak D match, TRBD1 (6 bases). CDR3 length: 17 amino acids. V lost 2 bases, J lost 3 bases, and 17 bases lay in between. The chain's CDR3 is CASSLRLGRGYNQPQHF. DNA for the CDR3: TGTGCCAGCAGTTTAAGGTTAGGCAGGGGCTACAATCAGCCCCAGCATTTT.

In regard to this clonotype: A junction end diverges from the germline sequence, so it may reflect a read error. The CDR3 region has the DNA TGTGCCAGCGGTTTAGTAGCGGGACTAGCGGGTGGGACGAACACCGGGGAGCTGTTTTTT. Protein: CASGLVAGLAGGTNTGELFF. The chain uses TRBV12-3 or TRBV12-4 and TRBJ2-2; TRBD2 agrees at 12 bases. The CDR3 spans 20 residues.

This clonotype turned up a few times. The J gene is TRBJ2-7, the V gene TRBV9; the D is unclear. Trimming stripped 3 bases from V and 5 bases from J, with 15 bases between. Looked up from germline, CDR1 is SGDLS and CDR2 is YYNGEE. This CDR3 comprises 14 residues. CDR3 amino acids: CASSGGKTVDEQYF. In DNA, the CDR3 is TGTGCCAGCAGCGGAGGCAAAACTGTAGACGAGCAGTACTTC.

Ten or more counts support this clonotype. V gene TRBV20-1 combines with J gene TRBJ2-3, with a weak D call TRBD2 (6 bases). The CDR3 extends over 14 amino acids. V dropped 5 bases and J dropped 4 bases, with 16 bases sitting between them. Germline-derived CDR1 and CDR2 are DFQATT and SNEGSKA (reference sequence). The CDR3 sequence: CSALRAGLADTQYF. The CDR3 nucleotides are TGCAGTGCTCTTAGGGCGGGGCTGGCAGATACGCAGTATTTT.

The chain uses TRBV9 and TRBJ2-1; the D call may be TRBD1 or TRBD2 (5 bases each). This CDR3 comprises 16 residues. Per germline, CDR1 SGDLS and CDR2 YYNGEE. Trimming shortened V by 4 bases and J by 2 bases, and 16 bases separated the two germline ends. DNA for the CDR3: TGTGCCAGCAGCCCCCCCGGGGCCTATACCTACAATGAGCAGTTCTTC. As protein: CASSPPGAYTYNEQFF.

In its sample, this clonotype was seen many times. This rearrangement joins TRBV6-1 to TRBJ2-2, with D perhaps TRBD2 (5 bases). Trimming shortened V by 6 bases and J by 5 bases, and 10 bases separated the two germline ends. This CDR3 has 13 residues. Per germline, CDR1 MNHNS and CDR2 SASEGT. CDR3 region: CASRWEITGELFF. CDR3 coding DNA: TGTGCCAGCAGGTGGGAGATAACCGGGGAGCTGTTTTTT.

This clonotype was found a few times. The rearrangement uses TRBV5-5 and TRBJ1-1; 11 positions match TRBD1. The CDR3 contains 17 residues. The V and J ends lost 4 bases and 6 bases, in that order; junction bases with no gene match: 14. CDR1 and CDR2 (germline): SGHKS, YYEKEE (reference sequence). The chain's CDR3 is CASSRITGTGGVSEAFF. The CDR3, as DNA: TGTGCCAGCAGCCGAATTACCGGGACAGGGGGTGTCTCTGAAGCTTTCTTT.

This clonotype showed up many times. The chain employs TRBV2 and TRBJ2-7; TRBD2 is a possible D gene (6 bases). This CDR3 contains 14 residues. The germline gives CDR1 SNHLY, CDR2 FYNNEI. Deletions cut 5 bases from V and 1 base from J, with 12 bases between. CDR3 in DNA: TGTGCCAGCAGTCGACTAGTTCTTTCCTACGAGCAGTACTTC. This encodes CASSRLVLSYEQYF.

Only a few counts were recorded for this clonotype. The rearrangement uses TRBV7-9 and TRBJ2-7, with 16 bases identical to TRBD2. The CDR3 covers 15 residues. Germline CDR1 and CDR2: SEHNR and FQNEAQ (reference sequence). V was pared by 10 bases and J by 6 bases, with 9 bases of the junction left unmatched. The CDR3 nucleotides read TGTGCCATTGTGGTCGGGACTAGCGGGAGGGCCGAGCAGTACTTC. Amino acids: CAIVVGTSGRAEQYF.

In its sample, this clonotype was seen a few times. V usage is TRBV28 and J usage is TRBJ2-3, with D possibly being TRBD2 (5 bases). This CDR3 has 15 amino acids. Trimming left V 6 bases short and J 0 bases short, with 13 bases between. Germline CDR1 reads MDHEN; CDR2 reads SYDVKM. CDR3 sequence (DNA): TGTGCCAGCAGGGAGCGGCCGACTAGCACAGATACGCAGTATTTT. Residues: CASRERPTSTDTQYF.

At least ten counts were recorded for this clonotype. This sequence joins TRBV12-3 or TRBV12-4 and TRBJ2-3; 10 bases are a match to TRBD2. V lost 3 bases and J lost 6; bases outside the gene matches: 12. The length of the CDR3 is 17 residues. The CDR3 DNA follows: TGTGCCAGCAGTTTCTCCTGGACTAGCGGCTCGGATGATACGCAGTATTTT. This sequence encodes CASSFSWTSGSDDTQYF.

The chain uses TRBV20-1 and TRBJ2-3; D is perhaps TRBD2 (5 bases). With 6 bases removed from V and 0 bases from J, the gap between germline ends came to 13 bases. The CDR3 consists of 14 residues. The germline V gene encodes CDR1 DFQATT and CDR2 SNEGSKA (reference sequence). CDR3 nucleotide sequence: TGCAGTGCCGGAGGAGAGGTCAGCACAGATACGCAGTATTTT. Its protein is CSAGGEVSTDTQYF.

Ten or more counts support this clonotype. The genes are TRBV2 and TRBJ2-1; D is ambiguous. Germline V gene data show CDR1 as SNHLY and CDR2 as FYNNEI. Trimming shortened V by 0 bases and J by 8 bases, and 8 bases separated the two germline ends. The CDR3 is 13 amino acids. CDR3 nucleotide sequence: TGTGCCAGCAGTGAAGCGGGGTTGGATGAGCAGTTCTTC. This translates into CASSEAGLDEQFF.

This clonotype was observed at least ten times. The rearrangement uses TRBV11-2 and TRBJ2-2, with a weak D call TRBD2 (6 bases). Germline CDR1 SGHAT, CDR2 FQNNGV. The CDR3 loop spans 19 amino acids. The V and J ends lost 1 base and 2 bases respectively, with 20 bases between them. CDR3 sequence (DNA): TGTGCCAGCAGCTTAGTGGGTTTGGCAACGGGAGCCAACACCGGGGAGCTGTTTTTT. It translates to CASSLVGLATGANTGELFF.

This clonotype was recorded at least ten times. This CDR3 is CSATAGDTQYF. DNA of the CDR3: TGCAGTGCTACAGCTGGAGATACGCAGTATTTT. The genes are TRBV20-1 and TRBJ2-3, with unresolved D. The CDR3 is made up of 11 amino acids. Deletions cut 4 bases from V and 5 bases from J, with 7 bases between. Germline CDR1 reads DFQATT; CDR2 reads SNEGSKA (reference sequence).

This clonotype has more than one count but fewer than ten. This chain links TRBV7-2 with TRBJ1-5; D is uncertain. CDR3 size: 16 residues. Germline V lookup: CDR1 SGHTA, CDR2 FQGNSA. The V end was cut by 1 base, the J end by 0 bases, with 10 bases between. The chain's CDR3 is CASSLVREYSNQPQHF. The CDR3 DNA reads as TGTGCCAGCAGCTTAGTCCGAGAGTATAGCAATCAGCCCCAGCATTTT.

The J gene is TRBJ2-1, the V gene TRBV30; possible D gene TRBD2, 6 bases. Germline values: CDR1 GTSNPN, CDR2 SVGIG (reference sequence). V was pared by 0 bases and J by 0 bases, with 21 bases between. This CDR3 is built from 19 residues. The CDR3 spells CAWSVGRGRPTSSYNEQFF. CDR3 bases: TGTGCCTGGAGTGTAGGTAGGGGACGGCCGACTAGCTCCTACAATGAGCAGTTCTTC.